The sequence of this T cell receptor beta chain was determined in a study of blood T cell repertoires in COVID-19. Study information: Donors in the United States, Italy and Spain gave samples during acute or convalescent COVID-19.

This clone was seen a single time. V was clipped by 1 base and J by 0 bases, with 4 bases between them. The germline V gene encodes CDR1 SGHNT and CDR2 YYREEE (reference sequence). The CDR3 sequence is 13 residues long. TCRdb's table, derived via immunoSEQ multiplex PCR, lists solely in-frame clones and lacks some. The table shows hundreds of thousands of clones, with roughly nine tenths occurring only once. The TCR comes from a man aged 55 to 70 who had recovered from COVID-19. V gene TRBV5-4 combines with J gene TRBJ2-5, with D uncertain. The sequenced material came from PBMCs or T cells enriched from blood (not recorded which). CDR3 sequence: CASSLRNQETQYF. In DNA, the CDR3 is TGTGCCAGCAGCTTGCGTAACCAAGAGACCCAGTACTTC.